This TCR beta chain is from a study of OX40 agonist ivuxolimab in advanced cancers. The wider study: Head and neck, renal cell, melanoma or hepatocellular carcinoma were the cancers that dose-escalation patients had. General study results and limits: Compared with CD4+, CD8+ T cells on average had more expanded clones.

Concerning this clone itself: The antigen is not known.

TCRdb's table, derived via immunoSEQ multiplex PCR, lists solely in-frame clones and lacks some. The sample lists tens of thousands of clones, about 80% occurring once. V gave up 3 bases and J gave up 2 bases, with 9 bases separating them. The CDR3 extends over 14 amino acids. Germline CDR1 is SGDLS and CDR2 is YYNGEE. A history of autoimmune disease or systemic immunosuppression excluded patients. Collection of blood occurred at baseline, at cycle 4 day 1, and at cycle 7 day 1. Sequencing was performed on CD4+ or CD8+ T cells sorted from blood, taken in a trial of the OX40 agonist ivuxolimab. The gene calls are TRBV9 and TRBJ1-3; D gene ambiguous. The source is an adult with an advanced solid tumor such as melanoma, head and neck, liver or kidney cancer. The CDR3, as DNA: TGTGCCAGCAGCGCCCCATCCCCTGGAAACACCATATATTTT. Residues: CASSAPSPGNTIYF.